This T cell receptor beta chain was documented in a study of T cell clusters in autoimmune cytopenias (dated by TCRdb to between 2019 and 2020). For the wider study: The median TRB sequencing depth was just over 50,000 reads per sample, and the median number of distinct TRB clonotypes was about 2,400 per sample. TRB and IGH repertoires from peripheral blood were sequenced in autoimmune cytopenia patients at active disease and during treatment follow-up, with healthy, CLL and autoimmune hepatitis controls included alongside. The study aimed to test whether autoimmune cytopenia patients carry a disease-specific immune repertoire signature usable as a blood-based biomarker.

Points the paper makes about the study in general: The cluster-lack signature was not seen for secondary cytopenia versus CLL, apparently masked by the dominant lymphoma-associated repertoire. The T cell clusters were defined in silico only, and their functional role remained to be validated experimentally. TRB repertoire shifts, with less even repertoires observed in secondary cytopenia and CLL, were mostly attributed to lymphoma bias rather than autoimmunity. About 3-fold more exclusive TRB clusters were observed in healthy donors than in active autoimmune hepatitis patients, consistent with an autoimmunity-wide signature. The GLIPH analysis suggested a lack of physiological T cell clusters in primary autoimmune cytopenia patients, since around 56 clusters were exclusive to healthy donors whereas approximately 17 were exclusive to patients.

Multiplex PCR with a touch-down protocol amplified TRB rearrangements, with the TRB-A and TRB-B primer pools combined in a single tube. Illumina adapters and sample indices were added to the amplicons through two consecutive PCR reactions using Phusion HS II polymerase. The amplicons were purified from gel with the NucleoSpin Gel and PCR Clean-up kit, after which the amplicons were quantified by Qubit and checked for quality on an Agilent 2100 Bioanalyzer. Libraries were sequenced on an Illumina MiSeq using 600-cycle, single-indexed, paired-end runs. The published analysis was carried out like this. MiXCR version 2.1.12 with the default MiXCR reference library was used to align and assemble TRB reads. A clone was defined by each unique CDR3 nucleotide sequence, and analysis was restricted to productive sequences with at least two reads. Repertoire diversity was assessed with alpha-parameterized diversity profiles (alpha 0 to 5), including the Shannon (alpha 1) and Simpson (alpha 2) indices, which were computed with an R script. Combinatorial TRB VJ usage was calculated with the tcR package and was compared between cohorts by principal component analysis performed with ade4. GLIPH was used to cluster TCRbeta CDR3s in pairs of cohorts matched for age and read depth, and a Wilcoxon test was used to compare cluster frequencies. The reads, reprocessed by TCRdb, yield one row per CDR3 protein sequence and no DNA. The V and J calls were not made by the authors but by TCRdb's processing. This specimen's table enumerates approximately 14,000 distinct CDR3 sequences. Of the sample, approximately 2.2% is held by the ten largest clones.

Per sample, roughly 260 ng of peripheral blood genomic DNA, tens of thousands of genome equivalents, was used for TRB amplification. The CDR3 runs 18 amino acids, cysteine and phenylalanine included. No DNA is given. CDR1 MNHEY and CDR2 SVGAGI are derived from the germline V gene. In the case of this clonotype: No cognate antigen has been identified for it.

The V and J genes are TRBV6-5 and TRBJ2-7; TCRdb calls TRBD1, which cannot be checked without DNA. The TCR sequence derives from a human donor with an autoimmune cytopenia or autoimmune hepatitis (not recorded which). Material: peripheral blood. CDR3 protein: CASSYSIPRRLSSYEQYF.